The entry below gives a single TCR beta chain sequence along with its context. The antigen remains unidentified. V was trimmed by 7 bases and J by 4 bases, leaving 14 bases between them. The CDR3 loop spans 14 amino acids. Per the germline V gene, CDR1 is LNHDA and CDR2 is SQIVND (reference sequence). The source of the sample is a study of T cell responses to AZD1222 COVID-19 vaccine. Overall study results and limits: Reportedly, nearly half of unique spike TCRs recognized epitopes outside B.1.351/B.1.1.7 mutations.

Clones were sequenced by immunoSEQ multiplex PCR, and TCRdb holds only the in-frame ones, with some missing. The table records approximately 46,000 clones, about three quarters of them present only once. The receptor's source is an adult in good health. This specimen was peripheral blood, taken on day 0 of AZD1222 vaccination. V and J are TRBV19 and TRBJ2-4; the D gene is possibly TRBD2 (6 bases). The CDR3 loop is CASKPGTAKNIQYF. The CDR3 coding sequence is TGTGCCAGTAAACCCGGGACTGCTAAAAACATTCAGTACTTC.